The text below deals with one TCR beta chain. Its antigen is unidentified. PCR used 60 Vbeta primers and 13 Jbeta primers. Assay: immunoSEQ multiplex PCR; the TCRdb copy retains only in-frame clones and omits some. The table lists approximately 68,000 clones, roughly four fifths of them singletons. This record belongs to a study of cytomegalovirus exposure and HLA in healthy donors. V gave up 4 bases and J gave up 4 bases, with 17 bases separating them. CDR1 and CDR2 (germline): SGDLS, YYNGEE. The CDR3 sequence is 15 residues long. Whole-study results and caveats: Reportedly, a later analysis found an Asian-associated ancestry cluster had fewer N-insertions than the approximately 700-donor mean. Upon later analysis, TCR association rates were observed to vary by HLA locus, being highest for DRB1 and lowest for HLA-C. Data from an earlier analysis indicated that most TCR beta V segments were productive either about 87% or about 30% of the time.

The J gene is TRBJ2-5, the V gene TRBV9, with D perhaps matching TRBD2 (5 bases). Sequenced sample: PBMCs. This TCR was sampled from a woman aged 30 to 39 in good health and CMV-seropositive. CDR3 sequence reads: CASSPSADGRETQYF. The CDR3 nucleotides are TGTGCCAGCAGCCCCTCGGCCGATGGGAGAGAGACCCAGTACTTC.